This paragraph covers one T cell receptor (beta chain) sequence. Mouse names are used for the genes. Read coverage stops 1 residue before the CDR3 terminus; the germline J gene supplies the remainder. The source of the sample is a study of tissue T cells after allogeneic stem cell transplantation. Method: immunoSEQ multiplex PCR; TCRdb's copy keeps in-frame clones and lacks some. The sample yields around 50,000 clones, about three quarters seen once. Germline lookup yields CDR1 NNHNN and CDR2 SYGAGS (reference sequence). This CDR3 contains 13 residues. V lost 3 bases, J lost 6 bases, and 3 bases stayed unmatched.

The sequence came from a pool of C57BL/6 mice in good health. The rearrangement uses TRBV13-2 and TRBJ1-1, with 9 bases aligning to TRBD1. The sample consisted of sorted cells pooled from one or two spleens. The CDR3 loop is CASGVTGGSEVFF. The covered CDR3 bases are TGTGCCAGCGGTGTCACAGGGGGCTCAGAAGTCTTC.